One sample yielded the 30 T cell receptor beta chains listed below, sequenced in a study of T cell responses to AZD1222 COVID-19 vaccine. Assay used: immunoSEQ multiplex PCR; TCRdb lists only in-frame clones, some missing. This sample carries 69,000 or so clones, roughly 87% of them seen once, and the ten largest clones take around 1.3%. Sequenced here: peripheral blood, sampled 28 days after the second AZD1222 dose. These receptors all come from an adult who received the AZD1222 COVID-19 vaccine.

CDR3 nucleotide sequence: TGTGCCAGCAGTTACTCGAACAGGGGGAATTCACCCCTCCACTTT. It codes for CASSYSNRGNSPLHF. V is TRBV6-5 and J is TRBJ1-6; TRBD1 matches 8 bases. Germline trimming cut 0 bases from V and 7 bases from J; bases unmatched to any gene: 2. CDR1 is MNHEY and CDR2 is SVGAGI in the germline V gene. The CDR3 totals 15 residues.

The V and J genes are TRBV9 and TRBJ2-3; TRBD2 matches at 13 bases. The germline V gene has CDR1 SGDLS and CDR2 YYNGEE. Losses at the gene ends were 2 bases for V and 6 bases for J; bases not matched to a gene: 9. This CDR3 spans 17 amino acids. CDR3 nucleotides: TGTGCCAGCAGCGTTACTAGCGGGAGGGTTCCCGGTGATACGCAGTATTTT. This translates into CASSVTSGRVPGDTQYF.

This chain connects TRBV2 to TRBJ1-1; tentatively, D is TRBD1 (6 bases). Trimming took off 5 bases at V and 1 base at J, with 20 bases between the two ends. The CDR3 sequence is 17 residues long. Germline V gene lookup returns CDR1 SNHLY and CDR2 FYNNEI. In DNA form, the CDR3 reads TGTGCCAGCAGTCGAGGGGGTGCGCTCCCTGAGAACACTGAAGCTTTCTTT. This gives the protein CASSRGGALPENTEAFF.

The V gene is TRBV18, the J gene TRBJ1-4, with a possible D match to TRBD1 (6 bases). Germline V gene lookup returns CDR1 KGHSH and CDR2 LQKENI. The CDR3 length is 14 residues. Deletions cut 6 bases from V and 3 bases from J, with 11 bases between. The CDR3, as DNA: TGTGCCAGCTCTCCGAGGGGGGCTAATGAAAAACTGTTTTTT. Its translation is CASSPRGANEKLFF.

The CDR3 protein is CASSSQGADGFYGYTF. CDR3 coding DNA: TGTGCCAGCAGTTCACAGGGGGCAGACGGGTTTTATGGCTACACCTTC. The chain combines TRBV27 with TRBJ1-2, with 9 bases identical to TRBD1. CDR3 size: 16 residues. J was trimmed by 5 bases and V by 4 bases; bases with no gene match: 11. Looked up from germline, CDR1 is MNHEY and CDR2 is SMNVEV (reference sequence).

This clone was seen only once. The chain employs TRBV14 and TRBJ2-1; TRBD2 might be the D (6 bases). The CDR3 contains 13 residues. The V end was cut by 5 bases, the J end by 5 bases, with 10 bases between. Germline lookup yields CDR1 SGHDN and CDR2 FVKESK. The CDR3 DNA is TGTGCCAGCAGCGCGGGACTTCACAATGAGCAGTTCTTC. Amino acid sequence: CASSAGLHNEQFF.

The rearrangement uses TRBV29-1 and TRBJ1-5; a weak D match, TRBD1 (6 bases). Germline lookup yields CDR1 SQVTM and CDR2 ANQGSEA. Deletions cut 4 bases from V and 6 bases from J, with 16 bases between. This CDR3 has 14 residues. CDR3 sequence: CSVGGGQGGQPQHF. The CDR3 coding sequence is TGCAGCGTTGGTGGGGGGCAGGGCGGTCAGCCCCAGCATTTT.

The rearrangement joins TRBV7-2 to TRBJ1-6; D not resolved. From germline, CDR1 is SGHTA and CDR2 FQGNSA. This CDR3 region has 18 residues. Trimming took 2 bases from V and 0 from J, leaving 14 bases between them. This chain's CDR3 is CASSLHNGASSYNSPLHF. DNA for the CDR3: TGTGCCAGCAGCTTACATAACGGTGCCAGCTCCTATAATTCACCCCTCCACTTT. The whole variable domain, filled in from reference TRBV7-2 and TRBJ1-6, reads GAGVSQSPSNKVTEKGKDVELRCDPISGHTALYWYRQSLGQGLEFLIYFQGNSAPDKSGLPSDRFSAERTGGSVSTLTIQRTQQEDSAVYLCASSLHNGASSYNSPLHFGNGTRLTVT.

This CDR3 is CASSYSRGSGREQYF. The CDR3, as DNA: TGTGCCAGCAGTTACTCACGGGGATCGGGGAGGGAGCAGTACTTC. The chain links TRBV6-5 to TRBJ2-7; TRBD2 might be the D (6 bases). The CDR3 sequence is 15 residues long. Trimming stripped 0 bases from V and 7 bases from J, with 16 bases between. The germline V gene encodes CDR1 MNHEY and CDR2 SVGAGI.

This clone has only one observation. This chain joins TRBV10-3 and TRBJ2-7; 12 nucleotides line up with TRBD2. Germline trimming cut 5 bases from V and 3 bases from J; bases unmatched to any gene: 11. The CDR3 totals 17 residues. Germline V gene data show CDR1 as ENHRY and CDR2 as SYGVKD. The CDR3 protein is CAISRLAGDVGGYEQYF. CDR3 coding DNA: TGTGCCATCAGTAGACTAGCGGGAGACGTGGGCGGCTACGAGCAGTACTTC.

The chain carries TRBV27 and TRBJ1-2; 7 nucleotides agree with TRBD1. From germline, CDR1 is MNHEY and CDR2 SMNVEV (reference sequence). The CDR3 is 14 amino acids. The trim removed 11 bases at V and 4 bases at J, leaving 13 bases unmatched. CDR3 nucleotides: TGTGCCTCCACCCCATCGGCAGGGGGCTATGGCTACACCTTC. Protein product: CASTPSAGGYGYTF.

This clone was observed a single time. CDR3 amino acids: CASSRGNEQFF. CDR3 sequence (DNA): TGTGCCAGCAGCCGAGGAAATGAGCAGTTCTTC. V gene TRBV6-5 combines with J gene TRBJ2-1; D gene ambiguous. Germline-derived CDR1 and CDR2 are MNHEY and SVGAGI. V shed 6 bases and J shed 7 bases, with 7 bases lying between them. The CDR3 is 11 amino acids.

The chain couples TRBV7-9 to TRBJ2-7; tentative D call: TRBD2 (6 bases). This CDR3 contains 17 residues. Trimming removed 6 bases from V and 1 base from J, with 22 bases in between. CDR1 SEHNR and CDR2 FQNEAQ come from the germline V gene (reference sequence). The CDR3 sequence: CASRNTRGGLGSYEQYF. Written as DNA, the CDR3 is TGTGCCAGCAGAAATACAAGGGGAGGACTTGGGTCCTACGAGCAGTACTTC.

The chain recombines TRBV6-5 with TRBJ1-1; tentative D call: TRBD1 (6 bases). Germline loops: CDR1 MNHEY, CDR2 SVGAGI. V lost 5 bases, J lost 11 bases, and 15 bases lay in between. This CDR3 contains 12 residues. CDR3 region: CASSPSGGRAFF. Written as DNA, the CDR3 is TGTGCCAGCAGTCCTTCGGGGGGGCGTGCTTTCTTT.

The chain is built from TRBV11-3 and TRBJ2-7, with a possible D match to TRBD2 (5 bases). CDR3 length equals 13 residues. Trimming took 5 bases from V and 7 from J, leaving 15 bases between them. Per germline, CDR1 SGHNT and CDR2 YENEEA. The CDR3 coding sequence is TGTGCCAGCAGCGCCAGGACGTCGGGGGAGCAGTACTTC. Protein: CASSARTSGEQYF. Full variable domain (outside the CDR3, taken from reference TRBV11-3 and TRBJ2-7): EAGVVQSPRYKIIEKKQPVAFWCNPISGHNTLYWYLQNLGQGPELLIRYENEEAVDDSQLPKDRFSAERLKGVDSTLKIQPAELGDSAVYLCASSARTSGEQYFGPGTRLTVT.

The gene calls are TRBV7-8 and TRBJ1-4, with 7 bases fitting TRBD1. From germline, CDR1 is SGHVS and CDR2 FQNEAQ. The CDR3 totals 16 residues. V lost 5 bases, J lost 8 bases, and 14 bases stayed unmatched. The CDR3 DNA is TGTGCCAGCAGCCCCGGGGACAGACCGAATTTGGAAAAACTGTTTTTT. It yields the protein CASSPGDRPNLEKLFF.

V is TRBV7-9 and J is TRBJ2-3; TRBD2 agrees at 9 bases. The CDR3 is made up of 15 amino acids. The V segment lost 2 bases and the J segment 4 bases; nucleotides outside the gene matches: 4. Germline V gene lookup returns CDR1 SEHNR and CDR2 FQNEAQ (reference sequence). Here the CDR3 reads CASSLSGGGADTQYF. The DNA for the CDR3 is TGTGCCAGCAGCTTATCGGGCGGGGGGGCAGATACGCAGTATTTT.

CDR3 coding DNA: TGTGCCAGCAGCCAATTCTGGTTGACGGGAGGCCATGAGCAGTTCTTC. Amino acid sequence: CASSQFWLTGGHEQFF. J is TRBJ2-1 and V is TRBV14, with 7 positions matching TRBD2. CDR3 length equals 16 residues. Losses at the gene ends were 2 bases for V and 8 bases for J; bases not matched to a gene: 12. The germline gives CDR1 SGHDN, CDR2 FVKESK.

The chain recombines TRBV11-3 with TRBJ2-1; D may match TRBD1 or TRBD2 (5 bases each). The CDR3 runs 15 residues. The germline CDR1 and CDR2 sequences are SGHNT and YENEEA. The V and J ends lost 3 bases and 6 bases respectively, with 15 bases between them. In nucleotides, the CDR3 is TGTGCCAGCAGCTTCAGGGACGCGGTCACCAATGAGCAGTTCTTC. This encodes CASSFRDAVTNEQFF.

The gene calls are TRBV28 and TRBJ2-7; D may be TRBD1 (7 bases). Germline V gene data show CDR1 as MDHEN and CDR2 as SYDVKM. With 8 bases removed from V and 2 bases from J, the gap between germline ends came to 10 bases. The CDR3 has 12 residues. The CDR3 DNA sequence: TGTGCCAGCCGGGGGACAGCCTACGAGCAGTACTTC. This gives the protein CASRGTAYEQYF.

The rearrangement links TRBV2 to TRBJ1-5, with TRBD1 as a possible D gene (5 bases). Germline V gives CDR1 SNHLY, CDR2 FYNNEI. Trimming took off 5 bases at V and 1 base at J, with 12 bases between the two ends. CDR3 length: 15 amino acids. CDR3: CASSWAGLSNQPQHF. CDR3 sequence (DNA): TGTGCCAGCAGTTGGGCAGGGTTAAGCAATCAGCCCCAGCATTTT.

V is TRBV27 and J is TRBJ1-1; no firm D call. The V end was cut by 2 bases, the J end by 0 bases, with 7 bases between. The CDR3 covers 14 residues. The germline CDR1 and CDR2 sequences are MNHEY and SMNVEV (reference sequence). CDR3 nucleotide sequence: TGTGCCAGCAGTTTAGCAGGAATGAACACTGAAGCTTTCTTT. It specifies CASSLAGMNTEAFF.

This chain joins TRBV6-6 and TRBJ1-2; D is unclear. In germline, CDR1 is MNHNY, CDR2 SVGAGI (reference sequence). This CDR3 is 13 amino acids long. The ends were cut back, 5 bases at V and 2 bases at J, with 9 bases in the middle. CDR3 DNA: TGTGCCAGCAGTCCCGGCGAGAACTATGGCTACACCTTC. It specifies CASSPGENYGYTF.

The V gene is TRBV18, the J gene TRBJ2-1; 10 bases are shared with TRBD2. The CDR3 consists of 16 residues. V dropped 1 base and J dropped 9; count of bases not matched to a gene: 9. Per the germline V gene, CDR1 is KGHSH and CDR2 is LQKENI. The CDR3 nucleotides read TGTGCCAGCTCACCACAGGGGGCTAGCGGGAGAGGTGAGCAGTTCTTC. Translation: CASSPQGASGRGEQFF.

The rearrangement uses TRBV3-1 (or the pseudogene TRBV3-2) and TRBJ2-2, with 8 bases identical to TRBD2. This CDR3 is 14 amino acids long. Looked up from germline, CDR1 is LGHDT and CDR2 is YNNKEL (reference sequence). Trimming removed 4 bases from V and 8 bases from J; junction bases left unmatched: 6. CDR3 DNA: TGTGCCAGCAGCCTGGGACTAGTGACTGGGGAGCTGTTTTTT. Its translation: CASSLGLVTGELFF.

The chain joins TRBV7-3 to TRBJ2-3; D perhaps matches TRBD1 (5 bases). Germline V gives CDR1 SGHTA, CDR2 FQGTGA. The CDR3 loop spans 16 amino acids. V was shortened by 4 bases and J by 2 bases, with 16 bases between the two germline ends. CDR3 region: CASSSQTDPLTDTQYF. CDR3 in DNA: TGTGCCAGCAGCTCCCAGACAGACCCCCTCACAGATACGCAGTATTTT.

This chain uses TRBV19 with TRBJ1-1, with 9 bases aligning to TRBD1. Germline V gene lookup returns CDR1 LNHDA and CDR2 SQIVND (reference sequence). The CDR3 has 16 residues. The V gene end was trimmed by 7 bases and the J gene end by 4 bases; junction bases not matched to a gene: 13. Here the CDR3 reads CASTRTGAARGTEAFF. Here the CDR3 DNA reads TGTGCCAGTACGAGGACAGGGGCCGCGAGGGGCACTGAAGCTTTCTTT.

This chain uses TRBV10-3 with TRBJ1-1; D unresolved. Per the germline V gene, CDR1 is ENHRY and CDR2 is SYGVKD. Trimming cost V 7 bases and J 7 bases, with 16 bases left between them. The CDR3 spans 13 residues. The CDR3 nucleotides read TGTGCCATCAAGCCGGCGGGCGCTAGTGAAGCTTTCTTT. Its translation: CAIKPAGASEAFF.

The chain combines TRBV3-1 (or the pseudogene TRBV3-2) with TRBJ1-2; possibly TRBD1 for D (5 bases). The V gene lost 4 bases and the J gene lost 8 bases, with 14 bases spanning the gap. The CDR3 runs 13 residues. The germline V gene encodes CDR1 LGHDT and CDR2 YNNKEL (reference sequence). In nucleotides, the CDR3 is TGTGCCAGCAGCCGGAGGCAGGGATACGGCTACACCTTC. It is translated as CASSRRQGYGYTF.

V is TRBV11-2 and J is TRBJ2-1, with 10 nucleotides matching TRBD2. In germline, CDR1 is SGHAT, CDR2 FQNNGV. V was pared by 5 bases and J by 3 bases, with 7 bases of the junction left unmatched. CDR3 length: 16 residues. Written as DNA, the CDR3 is TGTGCCAGCAGCCCTTCTAGCGGGAGAAACTACAATGAGCAGTTCTTC. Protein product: CASSPSSGRNYNEQFF. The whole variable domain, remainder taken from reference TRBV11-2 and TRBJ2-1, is EAGVAQSPRYKIIEKRQSVAFWCNPISGHATLYWYQQILGQGPKLLIQFQNNGVVDDSQLPKDRFSAERLKGVDSTLKIQPAKLEDSAVYLCASSPSSGRNYNEQFFGPGTRLTVL.